This is a list of T cell receptor beta chains from one sample in a study of radiation and T cells in renal cell carcinoma. Assay used: immunoSEQ multiplex PCR; TCRdb lists only in-frame clones, some missing. The sample gives 150,000 or so clones, 88% of which show up once; 4.1% is in the top ten. The sample was blood, taken from a patient whose treatment included radiotherapy and nephrectomy. The source is a woman in her seventies with renal cell carcinoma. CDR3s include the opening cysteine and the closing phenylalanine or tryptophan. D genes are given only for firm matches. A clone size is listed for some rows: how often the clone was seen (once, few, many), or a class if it is expanded.

abundance	j_gene	v_gene	d_gene	CDR3aa	CDR3nt
NA	TRBJ2-3	TRBV7-9	NA	CASLRDGVATDTQYF	TGTGCCAGCTTACGGGACGGAGTCGCCACAGATACGCAGTATTTT
NA	TRBJ1-2	TRBV13	NA	CASSFSPRQAAYGYTF	TGTGCCAGCAGCTTTTCCCCCCGACAGGCCGCCTATGGCTACACCTTC
NA	TRBJ1-2	TRBV9	NA	CASSVDGPYGYTF	TGTGCCAGCAGCGTAGATGGCCCCTATGGCTACACCTTC
NA	TRBJ2-7	TRBV29-1	NA	CSVVGTGSSYEQYF	TGCAGCGTTGTAGGAACAGGGAGCTCCTACGAGCAGTACTTC
NA	TRBJ2-5	TRBV4-1	TRBD1	CASSQPATGTQETQYF	TGCGCCAGCAGCCAGCCGGCGACAGGGACGCAAGAGACCCAGTACTTC
NA	TRBJ2-1	TRBV28	NA	CATKRGSSYNEQFF	TGTGCCACCAAAAGGGGAAGCTCCTACAATGAGCAGTTCTTC
NA	TRBJ2-1	TRBV7-9	TRBD2	CASSLRLAGEDAFDEQFF	TGTGCCAGCAGCTTAAGGCTAGCGGGAGAGGACGCATTCGATGAGCAGTTCTTC
NA	TRBJ1-5	TRBV19	TRBD1	CATGQGGLTQHF	TGTGCCACTGGACAGGGGGGATTAACCCAGCATTTT
few	TRBJ1-6	TRBV7-2	TRBD1	CASSVLGQHSPLHF	TGTGCCAGCAGCGTCCTGGGACAGCACTCACCCCTCCACTTT
NA	TRBJ1-1	TRBV30	NA	CAWSIAVGTEAFF	TGTGCCTGGAGTATTGCGGTGGGAACTGAAGCTTTCTTT
NA	TRBJ1-3	TRBV11-3	NA	CASSLREVPGNTIYF	TGTGCCAGCAGCTTGAGGGAGGTCCCTGGAAACACCATATATTTT
NA	TRBJ2-2	TRBV5-4	NA	CASSWEQNSGELFF	TGTGCCAGCAGCTGGGAACAGAACTCCGGGGAGCTGTTTTTT
NA	TRBJ2-3	TRBV5-5	NA	CASSLAVPTGISTDTQYF	TGTGCCAGCAGCTTGGCAGTACCGACAGGCATTAGCACAGATACGCAGTATTTT
NA	TRBJ1-4	TRBV6-5	NA	CASSPGRNEKLFF	TGTGCCAGCAGTCCGGGACGGAATGAAAAACTGTTTTTT
few	TRBJ1-6	TRBV27	NA	CASSSSTGTLIYSPLHF	TGTGCCAGCAGTTCCTCCACAGGAACCCTGATATATTCACCCCTCCACTTT
NA	TRBJ2-1	TRBV2	NA	CASTGLEGNNEQFF	TGTGCCAGCACCGGCTTGGAAGGGAACAATGAGCAGTTCTTC
NA	TRBJ2-2	TRBV19	TRBD1	CASSRRDRALRGELFF	TGTGCCAGTAGCCGCCGGGACAGGGCGCTTCGCGGGGAGCTGTTTTTT
NA	TRBJ2-5	TRBV5-6	NA	CASSILAKAQETQYF	TGTGCCAGCAGTATACTAGCTAAGGCCCAAGAGACCCAGTACTTC
NA	TRBJ2-7	TRBV10-3	NA	CAISSQGGYEQYF	TGTGCCATCAGTAGTCAAGGGGGGTACGAGCAGTACTTC
NA	TRBJ2-1	TRBV27	TRBD2	CASKLAGGAEQFF	TGTGCCAGCAAACTAGCGGGGGGGGCTGAGCAGTTCTTC
once	TRBJ1-6	TRBV19	NA	CASSSSFGSYNSPLHF	TGTGCCAGTAGTTCGTCCTTTGGATCCTATAATTCACCCCTCCACTTT
NA	TRBJ2-7	TRBV7-9	NA	CASSQVIGATYEQYF	TGTGCCAGCAGCCAGGTAATAGGCGCAACCTACGAGCAGTACTTC
NA	TRBJ1-1	TRBV28	NA	CASTPPGHRVAFF	TGTGCCAGCACCCCTCCGGGACATCGGGTAGCTTTCTTT
NA	TRBJ1-4	TRBV19	TRBD1	CASSPRDRGTTNEKLFF	TGTGCCAGTAGTCCCCGGGACAGGGGTACGACTAATGAAAAACTGTTTTTT
NA	TRBJ1-2	TRBV27	TRBD1	CASRGSGGNYGYTF	TGTGCCAGCAGAGGGTCAGGGGGGAACTATGGCTACACCTTC
few	TRBJ1-5	TRBV9	TRBD1	CASSETQGYQPQHF	TGTGCCAGCAGCGAAACACAGGGGTATCAGCCCCAGCATTTT
NA	TRBJ1-1	TRBV11-3	NA	CASSLEGPTEAFF	TGTGCCAGCAGCTTAGAGGGTCCCACTGAAGCTTTCTTT
NA	TRBJ2-2	TRBV5-1	TRBD2	CASSSLGSGGNSNTGELFF	TGCGCCAGCAGCTCCCTAGGGAGCGGGGGAAATTCGAACACCGGGGAGCTGTTTTTT
NA	TRBJ1-2	TRBV5-1	NA	CASSGASGVDGYTF	TGCGCCAGCAGCGGTGCATCAGGGGTGGATGGCTACACCTTC
once	TRBJ1-5	TRBV6-6	TRBD1	CASTRIGTADQPQHF	TGTGCCAGCACCAGAATAGGGACAGCTGATCAGCCCCAGCATTTT
few	TRBJ1-5	TRBV6-6	NA	CASSYVGRVDQPQHF	TGTGCCAGCAGTTACGTAGGCAGGGTAGATCAGCCCCAGCATTTT
once	TRBJ1-6	TRBV11-2	NA	CASSLRSSYNSPLHF	TGTGCCAGCAGCTTGAGAAGCTCCTATAATTCACCCCTCCACTTT
NA	TRBJ2-3	TRBV13	NA	CASSSTGRGPDTQYF	TGTGCCAGCAGCTCCACCGGGCGGGGGCCAGATACGCAGTATTTT
NA	TRBJ2-7	TRBV6-1	NA	CASRATGSYEQYF	TGTGCCAGCAGAGCGACAGGCTCCTACGAGCAGTACTTC
NA	TRBJ1-3	TRBV7-2	NA	CASSSGPPLYF	TGTGCCAGCAGCTCCGGACCGCCCCTATATTTT
NA	TRBJ2-7	TRBV5-1	TRBD1	CASSTPDRFTYEQYF	TGCGCCAGCAGCACCCCGGACAGGTTCACCTACGAGCAGTACTTC
NA	TRBJ1-2	TRBV7-2	NA	CASSSGYGYTF	TGTGCCAGCAGCTCAGGATATGGCTACACCTTC
few	TRBJ1-1	TRBV18	TRBD1	CASSPGQGNTEAFF	TGTGCCAGCTCACCGGGACAGGGGAACACTGAAGCTTTCTTT
NA	TRBJ1-2	TRBV6-5	NA	CASSSPGLGNYGYTF	TGTGCCAGCAGTTCCCCAGGGCTGGGAAACTATGGCTACACCTTC
NA	TRBJ1-1	TRBV25-1	NA	CASRLSQLTEAFF	TGTGCCAGCAGGCTTTCTCAGCTTACTGAAGCTTTCTTT
once	TRBJ2-5	TRBV30	TRBD1	CAWSGTGGFRGRVKETQYF	TGTGCCTGGAGCGGGACAGGGGGGTTTAGAGGCCGGGTGAAAGAGACCCAGTACTTC
NA	TRBJ2-1	TRBV19	TRBD2	CASKSGGYNEQFF	TGTGCCAGTAAAAGCGGGGGGTACAATGAGCAGTTCTTC
once	TRBJ1-5	TRBV6-5	NA	CASTSGVLGQPQHF	TGTGCCAGCACATCAGGGGTGTTAGGTCAGCCCCAGCATTTT
NA	TRBJ1-5	TRBV7-2	TRBD1	CASSSLGGYSNQPQHF	TGTGCCAGCAGCTCGTTAGGGGGCTATAGCAATCAGCCCCAGCATTTT
NA	TRBJ2-1	TRBV7-2	TRBD2	CASSPPWGGSEQFF	TGTGCCAGCAGCCCACCATGGGGGGGGAGTGAGCAGTTCTTC
NA	TRBJ2-7	TRBV30	TRBD1	CAWSEDRGYEQYF	TGTGCCTGGAGTGAAGACAGGGGCTACGAGCAGTACTTC
NA	TRBJ1-1	TRBV28	TRBD1	CASSSWTGLDTEAFF	TGTGCCAGCAGTTCCTGGACAGGGCTGGACACTGAAGCTTTCTTT
NA	TRBJ1-1	TRBV7-6	NA	CASSNGVTEAFF	TGTGCCAGCAGCAACGGGGTGACTGAAGCTTTCTTT
NA	TRBJ2-2	TRBV10-3	NA	CAIRGDSNTGELFF	TGTGCCATCAGGGGAGACTCGAACACCGGGGAGCTGTTTTTT
NA	TRBJ1-1	TRBV19	NA	CASSIATGYTEAFF	TGTGCCAGTAGTATAGCGACAGGATACACTGAAGCTTTCTTT
NA	TRBJ2-2	TRBV2	NA	CASTSGYPGELFF	TGTGCCAGCACCTCAGGGTATCCCGGGGAGCTGTTTTTT
few	TRBJ1-1	TRBV9	NA	CASSVAPENTEAFF	TGTGCCAGCAGCGTAGCCCCAGAAAACACTGAAGCTTTCTTT
NA	TRBJ2-1	TRBV9	TRBD2	CASSVVSGGVEQFF	TGTGCCAGCAGCGTAGTCAGCGGGGGGGTTGAGCAGTTCTTC
NA	TRBJ2-1	TRBV6-5	NA	CASREQGRQFF	TGTGCCAGCAGAGAACAAGGGCGGCAGTTCTTC
NA	TRBJ1-5	TRBV7-2	NA	CASSQAGVGQPQHF	TGTGCCAGCAGCCAGGCAGGAGTAGGGCAGCCCCAGCATTTT
NA	TRBJ2-1	TRBV4-3	NA	CASSQGMGYNEQFF	TGCGCCAGCAGCCAAGGAATGGGGTACAATGAGCAGTTCTTC
NA	TRBJ2-1	TRBV4-3	NA	CASSQDRAGFYNEQFF	TGCGCCAGCAGCCAAGATAGGGCAGGGTTCTACAATGAGCAGTTCTTC